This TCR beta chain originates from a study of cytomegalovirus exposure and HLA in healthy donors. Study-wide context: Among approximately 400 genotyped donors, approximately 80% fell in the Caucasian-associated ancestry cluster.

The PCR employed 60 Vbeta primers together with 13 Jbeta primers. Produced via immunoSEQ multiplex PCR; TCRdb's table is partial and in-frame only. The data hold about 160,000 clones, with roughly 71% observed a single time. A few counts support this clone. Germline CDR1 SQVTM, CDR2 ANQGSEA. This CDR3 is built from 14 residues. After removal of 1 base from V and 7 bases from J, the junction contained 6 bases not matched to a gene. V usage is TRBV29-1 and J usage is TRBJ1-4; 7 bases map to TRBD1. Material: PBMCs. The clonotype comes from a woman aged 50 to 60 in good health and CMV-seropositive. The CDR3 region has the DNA TGCAGCGTTGAAGGGGCAGGGGGAAGTGAAAAACTGTTTTTT. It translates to CSVEGAGGSEKLFF.